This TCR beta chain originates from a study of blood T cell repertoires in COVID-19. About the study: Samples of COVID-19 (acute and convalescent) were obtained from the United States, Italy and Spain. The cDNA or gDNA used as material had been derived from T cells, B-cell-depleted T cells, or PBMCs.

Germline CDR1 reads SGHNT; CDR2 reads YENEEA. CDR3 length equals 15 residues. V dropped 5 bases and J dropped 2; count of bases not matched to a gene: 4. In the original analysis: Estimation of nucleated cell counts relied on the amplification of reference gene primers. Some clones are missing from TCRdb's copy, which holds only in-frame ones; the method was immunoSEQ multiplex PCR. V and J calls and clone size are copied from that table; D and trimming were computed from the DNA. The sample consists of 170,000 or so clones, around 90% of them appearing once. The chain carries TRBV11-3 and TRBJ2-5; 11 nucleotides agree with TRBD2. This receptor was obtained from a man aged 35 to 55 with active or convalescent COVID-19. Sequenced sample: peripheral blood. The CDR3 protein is CASSLRLAGQETQYF. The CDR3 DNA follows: TGTGCCAGCAGCCTACGACTAGCGGGGCAAGAGACCCAGTACTTC.